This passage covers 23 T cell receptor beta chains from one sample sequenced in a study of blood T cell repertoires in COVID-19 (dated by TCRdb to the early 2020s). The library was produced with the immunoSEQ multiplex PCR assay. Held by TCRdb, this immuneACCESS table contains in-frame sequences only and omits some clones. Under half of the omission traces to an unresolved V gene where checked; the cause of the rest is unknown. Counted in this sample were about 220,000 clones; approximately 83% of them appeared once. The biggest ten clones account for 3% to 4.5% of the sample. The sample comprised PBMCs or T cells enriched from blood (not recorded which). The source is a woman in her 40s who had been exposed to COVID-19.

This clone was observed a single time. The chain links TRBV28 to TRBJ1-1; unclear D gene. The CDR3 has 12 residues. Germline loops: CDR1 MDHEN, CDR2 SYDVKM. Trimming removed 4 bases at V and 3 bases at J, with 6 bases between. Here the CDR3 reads CASSWSDTEAFF. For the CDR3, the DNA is TGTGCCAGCAGTTGGTCGGACACTGAAGCTTTCTTT.

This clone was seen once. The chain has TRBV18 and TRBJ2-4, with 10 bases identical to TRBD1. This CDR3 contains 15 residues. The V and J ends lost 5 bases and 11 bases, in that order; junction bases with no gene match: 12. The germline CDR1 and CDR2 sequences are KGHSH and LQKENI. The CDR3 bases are TGTGCCAGCTCAGCGTCGTCCGGGACAGGGGTCGTTCAGTACTTC. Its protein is CASSASSGTGVVQYF.

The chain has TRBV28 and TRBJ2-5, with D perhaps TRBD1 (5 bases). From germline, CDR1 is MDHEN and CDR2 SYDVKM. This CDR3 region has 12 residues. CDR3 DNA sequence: TGTGCTCTAGGGGTTGGTCAAGAGACCCAGTACTTC. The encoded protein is CALGVGQETQYF.

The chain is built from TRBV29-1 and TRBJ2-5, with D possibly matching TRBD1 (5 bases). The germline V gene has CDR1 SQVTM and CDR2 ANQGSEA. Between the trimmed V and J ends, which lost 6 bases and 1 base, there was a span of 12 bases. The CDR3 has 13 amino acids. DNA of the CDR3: TGCAGCGTCGCCCGGACAACCCAAGAGACCCAGTACTTC. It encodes CSVARTTQETQYF.

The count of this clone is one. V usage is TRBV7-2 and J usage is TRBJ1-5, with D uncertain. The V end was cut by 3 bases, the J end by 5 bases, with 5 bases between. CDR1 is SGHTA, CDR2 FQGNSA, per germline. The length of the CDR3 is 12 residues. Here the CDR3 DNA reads TGTGCCAGCAGCTTCGGGGATCAGCCCCAGCATTTT. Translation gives CASSFGDQPQHF.

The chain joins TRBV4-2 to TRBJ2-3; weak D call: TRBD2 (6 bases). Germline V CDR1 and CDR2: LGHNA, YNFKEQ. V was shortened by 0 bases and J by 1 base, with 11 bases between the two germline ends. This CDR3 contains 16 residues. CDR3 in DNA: TGTGCCAGCAGCCAAGATAAGGTAGCGGGCACAGATACGCAGTATTTT. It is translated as CASSQDKVAGTDTQYF.

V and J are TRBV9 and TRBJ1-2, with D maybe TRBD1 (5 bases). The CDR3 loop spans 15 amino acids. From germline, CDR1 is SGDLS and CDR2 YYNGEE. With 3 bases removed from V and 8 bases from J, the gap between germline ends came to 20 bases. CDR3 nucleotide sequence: TGTGCCAGCAGCGCGGGGGACGCTCTTGGGATAGGCTACACCTTC. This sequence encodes CASSAGDALGIGYTF.

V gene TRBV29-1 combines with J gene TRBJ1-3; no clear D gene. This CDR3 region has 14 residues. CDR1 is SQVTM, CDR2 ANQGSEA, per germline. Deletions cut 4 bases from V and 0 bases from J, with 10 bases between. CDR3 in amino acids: CSVAPDISGNTIYF. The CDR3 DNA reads TGCAGCGTTGCTCCTGACATCTCTGGAAACACCATATATTTT.

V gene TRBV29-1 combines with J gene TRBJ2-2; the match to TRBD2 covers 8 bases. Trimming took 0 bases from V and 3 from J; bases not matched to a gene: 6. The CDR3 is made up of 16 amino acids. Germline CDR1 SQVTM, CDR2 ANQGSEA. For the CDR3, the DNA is TGCAGCGTTGAAGATCAACTTAGCGGGGACACCGGGGAGCTGTTTTTT. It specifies CSVEDQLSGDTGELFF.

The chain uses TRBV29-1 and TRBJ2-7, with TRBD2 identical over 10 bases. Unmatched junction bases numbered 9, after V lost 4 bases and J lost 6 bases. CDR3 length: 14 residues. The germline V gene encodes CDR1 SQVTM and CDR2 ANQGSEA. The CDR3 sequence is CSVVAGGNPLEQYF. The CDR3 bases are TGCAGCGTTGTAGCGGGGGGAAATCCGCTCGAGCAGTACTTC.

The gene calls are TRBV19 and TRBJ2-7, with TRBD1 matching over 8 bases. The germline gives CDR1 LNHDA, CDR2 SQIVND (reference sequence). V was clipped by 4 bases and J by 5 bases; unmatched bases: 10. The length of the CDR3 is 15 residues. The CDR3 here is CASSNRQGAGNEQYF. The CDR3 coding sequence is TGTGCCAGTAGTAACCGGCAGGGGGCTGGAAACGAGCAGTACTTC. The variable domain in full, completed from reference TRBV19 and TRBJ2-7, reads DGGITQSPKYLFRKEGQNVTLSCEQNLNHDAMYWYRQDPGQGLRLIYYSQIVNDFQKGDIAEGYSVSREKKESFPLTVTSAQKNPTAFYLCASSNRQGAGNEQYFGPGTRLTVT.

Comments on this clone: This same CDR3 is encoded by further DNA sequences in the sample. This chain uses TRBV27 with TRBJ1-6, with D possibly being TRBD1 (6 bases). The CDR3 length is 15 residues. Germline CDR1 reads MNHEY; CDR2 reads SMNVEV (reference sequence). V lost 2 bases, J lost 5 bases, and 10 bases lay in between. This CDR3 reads CASSLRRQDNSPLHF. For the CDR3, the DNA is TGTGCCAGCAGTTTACGCCGACAGGATAATTCACCCCTCCACTTT.

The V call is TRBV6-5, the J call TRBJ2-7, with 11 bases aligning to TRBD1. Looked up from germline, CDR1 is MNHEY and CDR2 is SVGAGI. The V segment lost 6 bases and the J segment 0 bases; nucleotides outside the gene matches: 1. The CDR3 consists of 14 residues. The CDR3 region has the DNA TGTGCCAGCAGCGGGACAGGGGGCTCCTACGAGCAGTACTTC. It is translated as CASSGTGGSYEQYF.

CDR3 in amino acids: CASRFGEETQYF. The CDR3 nucleotides are TGTGCCAGCAGATTCGGGGAAGAGACCCAGTACTTC. V usage is TRBV12-3 or TRBV12-4 and J usage is TRBJ2-5; maybe TRBD2 (5 bases). The CDR3 spans 12 residues. V lost 6 bases to trimming and J lost 3 bases, with 8 bases between them.

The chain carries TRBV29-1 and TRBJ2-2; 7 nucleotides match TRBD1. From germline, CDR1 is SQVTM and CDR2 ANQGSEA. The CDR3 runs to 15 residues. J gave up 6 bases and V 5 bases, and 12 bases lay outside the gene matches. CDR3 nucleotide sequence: TGCAGCGTTCGCCTCGGGACAGCGTTCGCCGGGGAGCTGTTTTTT. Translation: CSVRLGTAFAGELFF.

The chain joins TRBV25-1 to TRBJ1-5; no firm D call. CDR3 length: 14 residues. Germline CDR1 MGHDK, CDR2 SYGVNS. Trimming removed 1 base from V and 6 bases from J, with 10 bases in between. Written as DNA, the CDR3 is TGTGCCAGCAGTGAATCAGCCGGGGTTCAGCCCCAGCATTTT. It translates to CASSESAGVQPQHF.

Here the CDR3 reads CASSSPGNTEAFF. CDR3 coding DNA: TGTGCCAGCAGTTCCCCCGGGAACACTGAAGCTTTCTTT. The chain combines TRBV12-3 or TRBV12-4 with TRBJ1-1, with no clear D. Trimming stripped 4 bases from V and 1 base from J, with 7 bases between. This CDR3 comprises 13 residues.

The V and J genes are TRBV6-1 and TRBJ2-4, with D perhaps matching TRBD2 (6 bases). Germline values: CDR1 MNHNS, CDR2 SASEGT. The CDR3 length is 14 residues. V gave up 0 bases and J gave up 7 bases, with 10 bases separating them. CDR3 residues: CASSEAGGGNIQYF. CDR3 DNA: TGTGCCAGCAGTGAAGCGGGGGGTGGGAACATTCAGTACTTC.

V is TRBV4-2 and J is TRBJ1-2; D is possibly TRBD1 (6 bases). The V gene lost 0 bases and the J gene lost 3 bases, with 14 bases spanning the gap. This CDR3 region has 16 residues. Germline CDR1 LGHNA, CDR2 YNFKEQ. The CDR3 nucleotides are TGTGCCAGCAGCCAAGATTATAGGGGGTCGGACTATGGCTACACCTTC. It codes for CASSQDYRGSDYGYTF.

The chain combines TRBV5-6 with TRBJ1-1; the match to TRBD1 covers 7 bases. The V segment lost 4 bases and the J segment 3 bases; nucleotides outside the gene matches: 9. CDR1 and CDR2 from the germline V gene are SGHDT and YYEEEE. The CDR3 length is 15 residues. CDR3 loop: CASSGAGGADTEAFF. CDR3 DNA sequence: TGTGCCAGCAGCGGAGCAGGGGGTGCTGACACTGAAGCTTTCTTT.

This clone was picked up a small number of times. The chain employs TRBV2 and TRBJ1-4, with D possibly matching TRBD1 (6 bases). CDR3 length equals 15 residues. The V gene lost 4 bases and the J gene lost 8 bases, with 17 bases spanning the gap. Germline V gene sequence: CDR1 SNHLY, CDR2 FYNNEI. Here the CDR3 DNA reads TGTGCCAGCAGTGGCAGTCGGGGGGCAAGAGAAAAACTGTTTTTT. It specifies CASSGSRGAREKLFF.

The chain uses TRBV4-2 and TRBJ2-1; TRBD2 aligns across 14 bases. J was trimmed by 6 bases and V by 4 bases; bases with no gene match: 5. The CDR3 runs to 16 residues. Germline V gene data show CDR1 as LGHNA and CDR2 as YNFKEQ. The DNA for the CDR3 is TGTGCCAGCAGCCGCAGACTAGCGGGGGGGCCCAATGAGCAGTTCTTC. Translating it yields CASSRRLAGGPNEQFF.

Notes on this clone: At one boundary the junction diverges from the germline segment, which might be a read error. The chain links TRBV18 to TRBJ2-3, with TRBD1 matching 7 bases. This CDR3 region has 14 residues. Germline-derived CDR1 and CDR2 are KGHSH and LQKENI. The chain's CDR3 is CASSPKNLQGRWDF. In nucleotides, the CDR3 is TGTGCCAGCTCACCGAAAAACCTACAGGGGCGTTGGGATTTT.